These 31 T cell receptor beta chains share one sample of origin, sequenced in a study of glioma-infiltrating T cells. Amplification of TCR alpha and beta CDR3 regions from RNA used iRepertoire nested multiplex PCR. A single record per CDR3 protein comes from TCRdb applying MiXCR to the multiplex PCR reads. Counted here are 150,000 to 200,000 distinct CDR3 sequences, around 45% occurring once; the ten biggest clones make up around 5.2%. Sample: glioma tissue, nonneoplastic brain tissue, or PBMCs (not recorded which). The receptors come from a human donor with low-grade glioma or glioblastoma, undergoing nonglioma brain surgery, or in good health (not recorded which).

The V and J genes are TRBV20-1 and TRBJ1-4; 8 bases agree with TRBD1. This CDR3 has 15 amino acids. Trimming at V came to 0 bases and at J to 16 bases, leaving 16 bases not matched to a gene. CDR1 DFQATT and CDR2 SNEGSKA come from the germline V gene (reference sequence). The CDR3 is CSARDTRGLSEKTFF. The DNA for the CDR3 is TGCAGTGCTAGAGATACCAGGGGGCTGAGCGAAAAAACGTTTTTT.

This clonotype was observed many times. The CDR3 loop is CATSRDALAGGYEQFF. Written as DNA, the CDR3 is TGTGCCACCAGCAGAGATGCTCTAGCTGGGGGCTATGAGCAGTTCTTC. The chain uses TRBV15 and TRBJ2-1, with D possibly being TRBD1 (6 bases). The CDR3 runs 16 residues. Germline V gene data show CDR1 as LNHNV and CDR2 as YYDKDF (reference sequence). Between the trimmed V and J ends, which lost 0 bases and 8 bases, there was a span of 17 bases.

With respect to this clonotype: A much larger clonotype is one base distant, so this may be a read error. The DNA is omitted, as the CDR3 cannot be located on it reliably, and the CDR3 follows TCRdb's listing. This sequence joins TRBV28 and TRBJ1-2; the table's TRBD1 call for D was not verified on the DNA. Germline V CDR1 and CDR2: MDHEN, SYDVKM. The CDR3 adds up to 13 amino acids, both ends counted. CDR3 protein: CASLGATNYGCTF.

This chain joins TRBV29-1 and TRBJ2-3, with TRBD2 as a possible D gene (6 bases). V was cut by 7 bases and J by 0 bases, with 11 bases left in between. This CDR3 region has 13 residues. Germline V gene data show CDR1 as SQVTM and CDR2 as ANQGSEA. The DNA for the CDR3 is TGCAGCGGCCGTAGCGGTAGCACAGATACGCAGTATTTT. This sequence encodes CSGRSGSTDTQYF.

CDR3 nucleotides: TGTGCCAGCAGCCAAGGGACAGGGGGGAATCAGCCCCAGCATTTT. It encodes CASSQGTGGNQPQHF. The chain couples TRBV3-1 to TRBJ1-5, with 10 bases fitting TRBD1. This CDR3 has 15 residues. The trim removed 1 base at V and 4 bases at J, leaving 1 base unmatched. CDR1 is LGHDT and CDR2 is YNNKEL in the germline V gene (reference sequence).

Comment on this clonotype: This may be a read error, as it is one base from a much larger clone. The chain carries TRBV7-8 and TRBJ1-5; D unclear. Trimming pared 2 bases from V and 7 bases from J, leaving 15 bases between. The germline V gene encodes CDR1 SGHVS and CDR2 FQNEAQ. The CDR3 loop spans 15 amino acids. The CDR3 region has the DNA TGTGCCAGCAGCTTATGGGCCATGAGCGGACAGCCCCAGCATTTT. As protein: CASSLWAMSGQPQHF. Using reference TRBV7-8 and TRBJ1-5 for the parts outside the CDR3, the full variable domain is GAGVSQSPRYKVAKRGQDVALRCDPISGHVSLFWYQQALGQGPEFLTYFQNEAQLDKSGLPSDRFFAERPEGSVSTLKIQRTQQEDSAVYLCASSLWAMSGQPQHFGDGTRLSIL.

This chain connects TRBV9 to TRBJ2-6; D is unclear. The CDR3 is 13 residues long. Between the trimmed V and J ends, which lost 2 bases and 10 bases, there was a span of 10 bases. Per germline, CDR1 SGDLS and CDR2 YYNGEE. CDR3 sequence: CASSVIGSNVLTF. The CDR3 DNA reads TGTGCCAGCAGCGTCATCGGCTCTAACGTCCTGACTTTC.

The genes are TRBV29-1 and TRBJ2-3, with 10 nucleotides matching TRBD2. CDR1 is SQVTM and CDR2 is ANQGSEA in the germline V gene. The CDR3 loop spans 15 amino acids. Trimming removed 3 bases from V and 1 base from J; junction bases left unmatched: 4. CDR3 sequence reads: CSVDPGTSGTDTQYF. CDR3 bases: TGCAGCGTTGATCCAGGGACTAGCGGCACAGATACGCAGTATTTT.

As regards this clonotype: No conserved phenylalanine or tryptophan ends this CDR3, so it is likely a read error. The V gene is TRBV28, the J gene TRBJ2-7; unclear D gene. Germline V gene data show CDR1 as MDHEN and CDR2 as SYDVKM. This CDR3 contains 11 residues. Trimming stripped 3 bases from V and 7 bases from J, with 7 bases between. CDR3 in DNA: TGTGCCAGCAGTTTTATCCGGGAGCAGTACCTC. Protein product: CASSFIREQYL.

Regarding this clonotype: This sequence may be a read error, since a much larger clone differs from it by one base. The chain recombines TRBV7-9 with TRBJ2-1, with a weak D call TRBD2 (5 bases). This CDR3 comprises 13 residues. CDR1 is SEHNR and CDR2 is FQNEAQ in the germline V gene (reference sequence). Trimming stripped 5 bases from V and 10 bases from J, with 15 bases between. The CDR3 sequence is CASSARSDYEQFF. CDR3 bases: TGTGCCAGCAGCGCCCGTAGCGACTACGAGCAGTTCTTC.

In this sample, this clonotype turned up many times. V usage is TRBV15 and J usage is TRBJ2-7; D tentatively fits TRBD1 or TRBD2 (5 bases each). There are 14 residues in the CDR3. Trimming took 3 bases from V and 7 from J, leaving 16 bases between them. Germline CDR1 is LNHNV and CDR2 is YYDKDF (reference sequence). The CDR3 DNA reads as TGTGCCACCAGCAGGCGACTTCAGGGAGCAGAGCAGTACTTC. Residues: CATSRRLQGAEQYF.

Details on this clonotype: A read error may account for a junction end that differs from germline. The DNA of the CDR3 is TGCAGCGGGCCGGGACAGGGAGGAGATACGCGGTATTTT. Residues: CSGPGQGGDTRYF. The rearrangement links TRBV29-1 to TRBJ2-3, with TRBD1 matching 9 bases. CDR3 length: 13 residues. From germline, CDR1 is SQVTM and CDR2 ANQGSEA.

This clonotype has only a few counts. The CDR3 nucleotides read TGTGCCAGCAGCCGTCGGCAGGTTCCACAGAATAGCAATCAGCCCCAGCATTTT. Protein sequence: CASSRRQVPQNSNQPQHF. This rearrangement joins TRBV7-8 to TRBJ1-5, with D unclear. CDR1 SGHVS and CDR2 FQNEAQ come from the germline V gene. The germline V and J ends were trimmed by 5 bases and 0 bases, with 20 bases remaining between them. This CDR3 spans 18 amino acids.

The sample holds many counts of this clonotype. The chain recombines TRBV27 with TRBJ2-7; D call uncertain. Germline V gene data show CDR1 as MNHEY and CDR2 as SMNVEV (reference sequence). The CDR3 is 16 amino acids. Trimming left V 6 bases short and J 5 bases short, with 23 bases between. CDR3 sequence (DNA): TGTGCCAGCAGACCATTTTGGATGCGCGACAAACACGAGCAGTACTTC. Translated: CASRPFWMRDKHEQYF.

This clonotype was counted at least ten times. The chain carries TRBV6-6 and TRBJ2-7, with 7 bases identical to TRBD1. The ends lost 2 bases at V and 3 bases at J; junction bases unmatched: 1. The germline gives CDR1 MNHNY, CDR2 SVGAGI (reference sequence). This CDR3 contains 13 residues. CDR3: CASSYGTDYEQYF. The CDR3 nucleotides are TGTGCCAGCAGTTACGGGACAGACTACGAGCAGTACTTC.

Only a few counts were recorded for this clonotype. The rearrangement uses TRBV19 and TRBJ1-4; D is possibly TRBD1 (5 bases). Germline V gives CDR1 LNHDA, CDR2 SQIVND (reference sequence). The CDR3 loop spans 15 amino acids. Deletions cut 8 bases from V and 0 bases from J, with 13 bases between. The DNA for the CDR3 is TGTGCCAGTTCCGACAGACCCGCAACTAATGAAAAACTGTTTTTT. Protein product: CASSDRPATNEKLFF.

There are many counts of this clonotype. The V call is TRBV2, the J call TRBJ2-1; 11 bases map to TRBD2. The trim removed 7 bases at V and 6 bases at J, leaving 5 bases unmatched. Germline assignment: CDR1 SNHLY and CDR2 FYNNEI. The CDR3 consists of 14 residues. CDR3 sequence: CASKTSGIVNEQFF. The CDR3 bases are TGTGCCAGCAAGACTAGCGGGATCGTCAATGAGCAGTTCTTC.

This clonotype was recorded at least ten times. The chain employs TRBV28 and TRBJ2-3, with a possible D match to TRBD2 (6 bases). Trimming took 5 bases from V and 1 from J, leaving 16 bases between them. CDR1 and CDR2 from the germline V gene are MDHEN and SYDVKM. This CDR3 is built from 16 residues. CDR3 sequence: CASSPAGGSGTDTQYF. The CDR3 nucleotides read TGTGCCAGCAGTCCGGCCGGGGGTAGCGGCACAGATACGCAGTATTTT.

A few counts support this clonotype. This sequence joins TRBV12-3 or TRBV12-4 and TRBJ2-1; 8 bases match TRBD1. This CDR3 spans 15 amino acids. V gave up 3 bases and J gave up 5 bases; unmatched junction bases: 6. The CDR3 here is CASSFPTGVDNEQFF. In nucleotides, the CDR3 is TGTGCCAGCAGTTTCCCGACAGGGGTAGACAATGAGCAGTTCTTC.

The chain recombines TRBV29-1 with TRBJ1-1; D perhaps matches TRBD1 (5 bases). Per the germline V gene, CDR1 is SQVTM and CDR2 is ANQGSEA. There are 13 residues in the CDR3. V lost 3 bases to trimming and J lost 5 bases, with 13 bases between them. The CDR3 spells CSVDSSGRTEAFF. The CDR3 region has the DNA TGCAGCGTTGATTCCTCGGGGCGGACTGAAGCTTTCTTT.

Comments on this clonotype: Since a much larger clone is just one base distant, this may be a read error. CDR3 amino acids: CASSLLETVSGANVLNF. CDR3 sequence (DNA): TGTGCCAGCAGTCTCCTGGAGACAGTTTCTGGGGCCAACGTCCTGAATTTC. The rearrangement joins TRBV28 to TRBJ2-6; D is perhaps TRBD1 (5 bases). The CDR3 has 17 amino acids. The germline V gene has CDR1 MDHEN and CDR2 SYDVKM.

The sample holds one count of this clonotype. The junction does not match germline at one end; this may be a read error. The CDR3 nucleotides are TGCAGTGCTCGCACTAAAAGGAAGGGAAGTCGGTCCTACAATGAGAAGTTCTTC. Residues: CSARTKRKGSRSYNEKFF. The chain joins TRBV20-1 to TRBJ2-1; no clear D. Germline CDR1 DFQATT, CDR2 SNEGSKA (reference sequence). CDR3 length: 18 residues.

This clonotype was detected ten times or more. This rearrangement joins TRBV20-1 to TRBJ2-7; the D gene could be TRBD1 or TRBD2 (6 bases each). Germline V gene sequence: CDR1 DFQATT, CDR2 SNEGSKA (reference sequence). V was shortened by 4 bases and J by 6 bases, with 16 bases between the two germline ends. The CDR3 is 13 residues long. The CDR3: CSATGALEGEQYF. The DNA for the CDR3 is TGCAGTGCTACGGGGGCCCTCGAGGGCGAGCAGTACTTC.

This clonotype was picked up a small number of times. This chain connects TRBV19 to TRBJ1-4, with no clear D. Germline CDR1 LNHDA, CDR2 SQIVND (reference sequence). Trimming took off 3 bases at V and 5 bases at J, with 13 bases between the two ends. CDR3 length equals 15 residues. CDR3 sequence: CASSISAGRNEKLFF. Here the CDR3 DNA reads TGTGCCAGTAGTATCTCGGCAGGAAGGAATGAAAAACTGTTTTTT.

With respect to this clonotype: Since a much larger clone is just one base distant, this may be a read error. The CDR3 region is CASSIVSENNGQFF. Written as DNA, the CDR3 is TGCGCCAGCAGCATAGTCAGTGAAAACAATGGGCAGTTCTTC. The chain has TRBV4-1 and TRBJ2-1; D not certain. CDR3 length: 14 residues. The germline V gene has CDR1 MGHRA and CDR2 YSYEKL.

There are many counts of this clonotype. V gene TRBV5-1 combines with J gene TRBJ2-3; perhaps TRBD1 as D (5 bases). The CDR3 covers 14 residues. CDR1 and CDR2 (germline): SGHRS, YFSETQ. The germline V and J ends were trimmed by 3 bases and 2 bases, with 10 bases remaining between them. The CDR3 region has the DNA TGCGCCAGCAGCTCCCGACAGATCACAGATACGCAGTATTTT. Translating it yields CASSSRQITDTQYF.

CDR3 in amino acids: CASSCLPVLHQNNEQFF. In nucleotides, the CDR3 is TGCGCCAGCAGTTGTCTCCCGGTACTACATCAGAACAATGAGCAGTTCTTC. The V gene is TRBV10-1, the J gene TRBJ2-1; D call uncertain. This CDR3 region has 17 residues. Germline CDR1 WNHNN, CDR2 SYGVQD (reference sequence). Trimming shortened V by 5 bases and J by 5 bases, and 22 bases separated the two germline ends.

This clonotype was picked up many times. This chain connects TRBV6-6 to TRBJ2-3; TRBD2 matches at 9 bases. This CDR3 contains 15 residues. The V gene end was trimmed by 0 bases and the J gene end by 5 bases; junction bases not matched to a gene: 3. Germline CDR1 is MNHNY and CDR2 is SVGAGI (reference sequence). The CDR3 here is CASSYSSGRGDTQYF. The CDR3 DNA reads as TGTGCCAGCAGTTACTCTAGCGGGAGAGGAGATACGCAGTATTTT.

As to this clonotype: This clone may be a read error of a much larger clone one base away. This chain connects TRBV20-1 to TRBJ2-1; 9 bases fit TRBD2. V lost 2 bases and J lost 9; bases outside the gene matches: 11. CDR3 size: 15 residues. Germline loops: CDR1 DFQATT, CDR2 SNEGSKA (reference sequence). The CDR3 sequence: CSARPGLARSGEQFF. The DNA for the CDR3 is TGCAGTGCTAGACCCGGACTAGCGCGTTCTGGTGAGCAGTTCTTC.

This clonotype was detected only a few times. V is TRBV2 and J is TRBJ2-3, with unresolved D. The CDR3 covers 14 residues. V was shortened by 2 bases and J by 6 bases, with 12 bases between the two germline ends. The germline V gene has CDR1 SNHLY and CDR2 FYNNEI. The CDR3 coding sequence is TGTGCCAGCAGTGAATCCCAAACCCGGGATACGCAGTATTTT. As protein: CASSESQTRDTQYF.

Regarding this clonotype: One end of the junction does not line up with germline, which may come from a read error. The genes are TRBV15 and TRBJ1-4; a weak D match, TRBD1 (5 bases). From germline, CDR1 is LNHNV and CDR2 YYDKDF (reference sequence). The CDR3 runs to 16 residues. The CDR3 reads CATIRDGGVGNEKLFF. CDR3 bases: TGTGCCACCATCAGAGACGGGGGAGTCGGCAATGAAAAACTCTTTTTT.